This T cell receptor (beta chain) was profiled in a study of cytomegalovirus exposure and HLA in healthy donors. The wider study: T cells numbering about 200 million yielded 117 million unique TCR beta sequences in an earlier analysis. Whole-study findings and limits: Usually a TCR sequence was rare, but some public TCRs were found in many donors. CMV serostatus was the sole immune exposure data available. Some TCR beta chains (around 160 of them) were listed as cytomegalovirus-associated.

The CDR3 spans 14 residues. Germline V gene lookup returns CDR1 SGHRS and CDR2 YFSETQ. The trim removed 4 bases at V and 4 bases at J, leaving 3 bases unmatched. PCR amplification relied on 60 Vbeta primers (plus 13 Jbeta primers). The table came from immunoSEQ multiplex PCR; TCRdb's copy has only in-frame clones and leaves some out. The top ten hold about 3.4% of the sample, which has fewer than 200,000 clones, over 65% seen once. Concerning this clone: What it recognizes is unknown.

The specimen was PBMCs. The chain carries TRBV5-1 and TRBJ1-2; 11 positions agree with TRBD1. This clonotype originated in a man between 35 and 55 years old in good health and CMV-seropositive. CDR3 bases: TGCGCCAGCAGCCACGGACAGGGGGCCTATGGCTACACCTTC. Protein product: CASSHGQGAYGYTF. The full variable domain, its missing parts supplied by reference TRBV5-1 and TRBJ1-2, is KAGVTQTPRYLIKTRGQQVTLSCSPISGHRSVSWYQQTPGQGLQFLFEYFSETQRNKGNFPGRFSGRQFSNSRSEMNVSTLELGDSALYLCASSHGQGAYGYTFGSGTRLTVV.